Listed below are T cell receptor beta chains from one sample, sequenced in a study of metastatic and nonmetastatic thyroid tumors. TCRdb used MiXCR to call clones anew from the PCR reads. Of around 89,000 clones listed, more than 12% are singletons. Source material: blood. Receptors were obtained from a female donor with papillary thyroid cancer or a benign thyroid nodule (not recorded which). Some clones in this sample may be carry-over from other donors' samples. CDR3s include the opening cysteine and the closing phenylalanine or tryptophan. The order of the fields is J gene, V gene, clone size, D gene, CDR3 protein, CDR3 DNA. The D gene is left open where the match is weak. Rows give clone size only sometimes, using once, few, many, or a class for an expanded clone.

TRBJ2-5,TRBV9,many,.,CASSVEGTQTQYF,TGTGCCAGCAGCGTGGAGGGGACTCAGACCCAGTACTTC
TRBJ2-3,TRBV5-4,.,TRBD1,CASSLKTGITDTQYF,TGTGCCAGTAGCTTGAAGACAGGGATCACAGATACGCAGTATTTT
TRBJ1-5,TRBV11-2,many,TRBD1,CASSPGQGVGQPQHF,TGTGCCAGCAGCCCCGGACAGGGGGTAGGACAGCCCCAGCATTTT
TRBJ2-3,TRBV6-2/TRBV6-3,many,TRBD2,CASERGAPQHTQYF,TGTGCCAGCGAGCGGGGGGCCCCCCAACATACGCAGTATTTT
TRBJ2-3,TRBV24-1,many,TRBD1,CATSVTGVGTDTQYF,TGTGCCACCAGTGTTACAGGGGTTGGCACAGATACGCAGTATTTT
TRBJ1-4,TRBV27,medium-sized,TRBD1,CASSLRTGDWEKLFF,TGTGCCAGCAGTTTAAGGACAGGGGATTGGGAAAAACTGTTTTTT
TRBJ2-5,TRBV28,many,.,CASSLSTGYQETQYF,TGTGCCAGCAGTCTTTCGACGGGGTACCAAGAGACCCAGTACTTC
TRBJ1-2,TRBV7-9,many,.,CASSLNGREYGYTF,TGTGCCAGCAGCTTAAACGGGCGAGAGTATGGCTACACCTTC
TRBJ2-2,TRBV11-2,.,TRBD2,CASSAKGLAVNTGELFF,TGTGCCAGCAGCGCGAAGGGACTAGCGGTGAACACCGGGGAGCTGTTTTTT
TRBJ1-1,TRBV5-8,many,.,CASSLGPEVSTEAFF,TGTGCCAGCAGCTTGGGACCCGAGGTTTCTACTGAAGCTTTCTTT
TRBJ1-1,TRBV6-2/TRBV6-3,many,.,CASSWDQNAEAFF,TGTGCCAGCAGTTGGGACCAGAACGCTGAAGCTTTCTTT
TRBJ2-2,TRBV11-2,.,.,CASSGALGGLGPGELFF,TGTGCCAGCAGCGGAGCCCTGGGCGGGTTGGGCCCCGGGGAGCTGTTTTTT
TRBJ1-2,TRBV5-4,.,.,CASSEVPRDNYGYTF,TGTGCCTCCAGCGAAGTACCCCGGGACAACTATGGCTACACCTTC
TRBJ1-1,TRBV27,.,.,CGRSPGTRGTEAFF,TGTGGCAGGAGCCCCGGGACCCGGGGCACTGAAGCTTTCTTT
TRBJ1-6,TRBV6-1,.,.,CASIRTQWANSPLHF,TGTGCCAGCATCCGCACACAGTGGGCTAATTCACCCCTCCACTTT
TRBJ1-5,TRBV19,.,.,CASSIPRTLGQPQHF,TGTGCCAGTAGTATACCCCGAACCTTGGGGCAGCCACAGCATTTT
TRBJ2-3,TRBV20-1,many,.,CSAPRGLTDTQYF,TGCAGTGCCCCTAGAGGTCTGACAGATACGCAGTATTTT
TRBJ2-4,TRBV28,few,TRBD1,CASSLTGGVYIQYF,TGTGCCAGCAGCTTAACAGGGGGAGTTTACATTCAGTACTTC
TRBJ2-2,TRBV9,many,.,CASSVARAGGELFF,TGTGCCAGCAGCGTAGCTCGGGCAGGCGGGGAGCTGTTTTTT
TRBJ1-1,TRBV28,.,.,CASSPPTGLNTEAFF,TGTGCCAGCAGTCCCCCGACAGGTTTGAACACTGAAGCTTTCTTT
TRBJ2-1,TRBV2,many,TRBD2,CASNSGLTYNEQFF,TGTGCCAGCAACTCGGGACTAACCTACAATGAGCAGTTCTTC
TRBJ2-3,TRBV9,many,TRBD2,CASATSGASTDTQYF,TGTGCCAGTGCGACTAGCGGGGCTAGCACAGATACGCAGTATTTT
TRBJ2-3,TRBV9,.,TRBD2,CASSVSGASGGEGTDTQYF,TGTGCCAGCAGCGTATCGGGCGCTAGCGGGGGGGAGGGCACAGATACGCAGTATTTT
TRBJ2-2,TRBV12-5,many,.,CASGLETGELFF,TGTGCTAGTGGTTTAGAGACCGGGGAGCTGTTTTTT